These 3 T cell receptor beta chains came from one sample sequenced in a study of blood T cells in healthy people across ages. Combining a sample-barcoded 5' primer with a J-beta primer mix, a second PCR ran for roughly 6 to 11 cycles. Each CDR3 protein gets one entry after TCRdb re-called the 5' RACE reads with MiXCR. Here the sample spans fewer than 950,000 distinct CDR3 sequences, about 53% being singletons. Sequenced sample: blood. These receptor sequences come from a man older than 75 in good health.

The V and J genes are TRBV3-1 and TRBJ1-2; 8 bases align to TRBD1. Trimming took 2 bases from V and 1 from J; bases not matched to a gene: 3. Per germline, CDR1 LGHDT and CDR2 YNNKEL (reference sequence). The CDR3 contains 15 residues. CDR3 in amino acids: CASSQRDRNNYGYTF. The DNA for the CDR3 is TGTGCCAGCAGCCAAAGGGACAGGAATAACTATGGCTACACCTTC. The variable domain in full, completed from reference TRBV3-1 and TRBJ1-2, reads DTAVSQTPKYLVTQMGNDKSIKCEQNLGHDTMYWYKQDSKKFLKIMFSYNNKELIINETVPNRFSPKSPDKAHLNLHINSLELGDSAVYFCASSQRDRNNYGYTFGSGTRLTVV.

This clonotype was detected only a few times. This chain uses TRBV29-1 with TRBJ2-3; D is unresolved. The V gene's germline CDR1 is SQVTM and CDR2 ANQGSEA. V lost 3 bases to trimming and J lost 2 bases, with 3 bases between them. The CDR3 loop spans 11 amino acids. The CDR3 bases are TGCAGCGTTGAGTACACAGATACGCAGTATTTT. This translates into CSVEYTDTQYF.

The V gene is TRBV2, the J gene TRBJ1-1, with 9 bases aligning to TRBD1. There are 14 residues in the CDR3. V shed 7 bases and J 5 bases; nucleotides not matched to a gene: 8. Germline V gene data show CDR1 as SNHLY and CDR2 as FYNNEI. CDR3 nucleotides: TGTGCCAGCACTAAACAGGGGGCAGGGACTGAAGCTTTCTTT. Translated, it gives CASTKQGAGTEAFF. The variable domain in full, with the rest retrieved from reference TRBV2 and TRBJ1-1, is EPEVTQTPSHQVTQMGQEVILRCVPISNHLYFYWYRQILGQKVEFLVSFYNNEISEKSEIFDDQFSVERPDGSNFTLKIRSTKLEDSAMYFCASTKQGAGTEAFFGQGTRLTVV.